The rows below give T cell receptor beta chains drawn from one sample of a study of blood T cells in healthy people across ages. TCRdb re-analysed the 5' RACE reads in MiXCR, keeping a single row per CDR3 protein. The repertoire holds hundreds of thousands of distinct CDR3 sequences, with approximately 25% as singletons. The sample also formed part of further work on T cells of mothers and their children.

The sequencing input was blood. The receptors shown here come from a boy aged 10-17 years in good health. The CDR3 runs from the conserved cysteine through the conserved F or W. The order of the fields is CDR3 protein, CDR3 DNA, J gene, D gene, clone size, V gene. A D gene is named only where the DNA matches it firmly. Where a row states a size, it is once, few, many or the class of an expanded clone; other rows omit it.

CDR3aa: CASSLVQWGSKETQYF; CDR3nt: TGTGCCAGCAGCTTAGTCCAGTGGGGATCAAAAGAGACCCAGTACTTC; j_gene: TRBJ2-5; d_gene: -; abundance: -; v_gene: TRBV7-2
CDR3aa: CSARGQRGAYEQYF; CDR3nt: TGCAGTGCTAGGGGGCAGCGGGGGGCCTACGAGCAGTACTTC; j_gene: TRBJ2-7; d_gene: TRBD2; abundance: -; v_gene: TRBV20-1
CDR3aa: CASSREQGNDNQPQHF; CDR3nt: TGTGCCAGTAGTCGCGAACAGGGTAACGACAATCAGCCCCAGCATTTT; j_gene: TRBJ1-5; d_gene: -; abundance: -; v_gene: TRBV19
CDR3aa: CASTPRALTHRNEQFF; CDR3nt: TGTGCCAGCACCCCAAGGGCATTAACCCATCGGAATGAGCAGTTCTTC; j_gene: TRBJ2-1; d_gene: -; abundance: -; v_gene: TRBV28
CDR3aa: CASSLDLIAATTDTQYF; CDR3nt: TGTGCCAGCAGCTTAGATCTTATAGCAGCCACCACAGATACGCAGTATTTT; j_gene: TRBJ2-3; d_gene: -; abundance: few; v_gene: TRBV11-2
CDR3aa: CASSRDGYGYTF; CDR3nt: TGTGCCAGCAGCAGGGACGGTTATGGCTACACCTTC; j_gene: TRBJ1-2; d_gene: -; abundance: few; v_gene: TRBV11-1
CDR3aa: CASSYRPYF; CDR3nt: TGTGCCAGCAGCTACCGTCCGTATTTT; j_gene: TRBJ2-3; d_gene: -; abundance: -; v_gene: TRBV5-6
CDR3aa: CASSLVQGGWETQYF; CDR3nt: TGTGCCAGCAGCTTAGTGCAGGGAGGGTGGGAGACCCAGTACTTC; j_gene: TRBJ2-5; d_gene: TRBD2; abundance: few; v_gene: TRBV7-2
CDR3aa: CSVEGDTAGDTQYF; CDR3nt: TGCAGCGTTGAGGGCGATACAGCGGGTGATACGCAGTATTTT; j_gene: TRBJ2-3; d_gene: -; abundance: -; v_gene: TRBV29-1
CDR3aa: CSSKEVGGGYTF; CDR3nt: TGCAGCTCAAAAGAGGTGGGGGGAGGCTACACCTTC; j_gene: TRBJ1-2; d_gene: -; abundance: few; v_gene: TRBV29-1
CDR3aa: CSATSGLAEKLFF; CDR3nt: TGCAGTGCTACTTCGGGCTTGGCTGAAAAACTGTTTTTT; j_gene: TRBJ1-4; d_gene: -; abundance: -; v_gene: TRBV20-1
CDR3aa: CASSHSGGARETQYF; CDR3nt: TGTGCCAGCAGCCATAGCGGGGGGGCCCGAGAGACCCAGTACTTC; j_gene: TRBJ2-5; d_gene: TRBD2; abundance: few; v_gene: TRBV12-3/TRBV12-4
CDR3aa: CASSQVLNPHEQFF; CDR3nt: TGTGCCAGCAGCCAAGTTCTAAATCCCCATGAGCAGTTCTTC; j_gene: TRBJ2-1; d_gene: -; abundance: few; v_gene: TRBV3-1
CDR3aa: CASSLGQYYQPQHF; CDR3nt: TGTGCCAGCAGTCTGGGACAGTATTATCAGCCCCAGCATTTT; j_gene: TRBJ1-5; d_gene: TRBD1; abundance: -; v_gene: TRBV12-3/TRBV12-4
CDR3aa: CATSRANYGYTF; CDR3nt: TGTGCCACCAGTCGGGCTAACTATGGCTACACCTTC; j_gene: TRBJ1-2; d_gene: -; abundance: few; v_gene: TRBV24-1
CDR3aa: CASSQSGASSYEQYF; CDR3nt: TGTGCCAGCAGCCAGAGCGGGGCTAGCTCCTACGAGCAGTACTTC; j_gene: TRBJ2-7; d_gene: TRBD2; abundance: -; v_gene: TRBV6-6
CDR3aa: CASSSRPGSVHEQYF; CDR3nt: TGTGCCAGCAGTAGCCGACCCGGGAGCGTGCACGAGCAGTACTTC; j_gene: TRBJ2-7; d_gene: -; abundance: -; v_gene: TRBV27
CDR3aa: CASWKRQSLTDTQYF; CDR3nt: TGTGCCAGCTGGAAACGACAGTCCCTCACAGATACGCAGTATTTT; j_gene: TRBJ2-3; d_gene: -; abundance: few; v_gene: TRBV2
CDR3aa: CASSLHPGTQYF; CDR3nt: TGTGCCAGCAGTCTTCACCCCGGGACCCAGTACTTC; j_gene: TRBJ2-5; d_gene: -; abundance: few; v_gene: TRBV12-3/TRBV12-4
CDR3aa: CSARDSREGGETQYF; CDR3nt: TGCAGTGCTAGAGATTCGCGGGAAGGTGGAGAGACCCAGTACTTC; j_gene: TRBJ2-5; d_gene: -; abundance: -; v_gene: TRBV20-1
CDR3aa: CASSLGTGNMNEQFF; CDR3nt: TGTGCCAGCAGCCTCGGGACAGGGAATATGAATGAGCAGTTCTTC; j_gene: TRBJ2-1; d_gene: TRBD1; abundance: few; v_gene: TRBV7-9
CDR3aa: CASSFTGLGGQPQHF; CDR3nt: TGTGCCAGCAGTTTCACGGGGCTGGGGGGTCAGCCCCAGCATTTT; j_gene: TRBJ1-5; d_gene: -; abundance: -; v_gene: TRBV28
CDR3aa: CASSQRSLGQGETEAFF; CDR3nt: TGCGCCAGCAGCCAAAGATCTCTGGGGCAGGGAGAGACTGAAGCCTTCTTT; j_gene: TRBJ1-1; d_gene: -; abundance: -; v_gene: TRBV4-1
CDR3aa: CASSQDGGTGGQETQYF; CDR3nt: TGCGCCAGCAGCCAAGATGGGGGAACTGGAGGCCAAGAGACCCAGTACTTC; j_gene: TRBJ2-5; d_gene: -; abundance: few; v_gene: TRBV4-3
CDR3aa: CASSPEYTGELFF; CDR3nt: TGTGCCAGCAGTCCTGAGTACACCGGGGAGCTGTTTTTT; j_gene: TRBJ2-2; d_gene: -; abundance: few; v_gene: TRBV28
CDR3aa: CASSLRQGGSYEQYF; CDR3nt: TGTGCCAGCAGCCTGCGACAGGGTGGGTCCTACGAGCAGTACTTC; j_gene: TRBJ2-7; d_gene: TRBD1; abundance: few; v_gene: TRBV7-2
CDR3aa: CSARATYSSYEQYF; CDR3nt: TGCAGTGCTAGAGCAACCTATAGCTCCTACGAGCAGTACTTC; j_gene: TRBJ2-7; d_gene: -; abundance: -; v_gene: TRBV20-1
CDR3aa: CASSQLKQDLNTDTQYF; CDR3nt: TGTGCCAGCAGTCAACTAAAACAGGACCTGAACACAGATACGCAGTATTTT; j_gene: TRBJ2-3; d_gene: -; abundance: few; v_gene: TRBV6-1